A single sample is the source of the 12 T cell receptor beta chains below, sequenced in a study of PD-L1 blockade in urothelial cancer. Sample time point: pretreatment peripheral blood. Clones were sequenced by immunoSEQ multiplex PCR, and TCRdb holds only the in-frame ones, with some missing. The profile shows 60,000 or so clones, approximately 83% of them singletons. The sample here was PBMCs, taken around atezolizumab (anti-PD-L1) treatment. Every receptor here comes from a man in his 70s with urothelial cancer.

V gene TRBV2 combines with J gene TRBJ1-3; D not resolved. This CDR3 has 12 amino acids. Trimming removed 6 bases from V and 3 bases from J, with 6 bases in between. Germline CDR1 reads SNHLY; CDR2 reads FYNNEI. The CDR3 spells CASRTNGNTIYF. In nucleotides, the CDR3 is TGTGCCAGCAGAACAAATGGAAACACCATATATTTT.

The J gene is TRBJ2-7, the V gene TRBV7-9; the match to TRBD2 covers 12 bases. Germline assignment: CDR1 SEHNR and CDR2 FQNEAQ (reference sequence). V gave up 5 bases and J gave up 0 bases; unmatched junction bases: 5. The CDR3 spans 16 residues. CDR3 nucleotide sequence: TGTGCCAGCAGCAAACTAGCGGGAGGATCCTCCTACGAGCAGTACTTC. It is translated as CASSKLAGGSSYEQYF. Supplemented by reference TRBV7-9 and TRBJ2-7, the full variable domain reads DTGVSQNPRHKITKRGQNVTFRCDPISEHNRLYWYRQTLGQGPEFLTYFQNEAQLEKSRLLSDRFSAERPKGSFSTLEIQRTEQGDSAMYLCASSKLAGGSSYEQYFGPGTRLTVT.

V usage is TRBV6-5 and J usage is TRBJ1-5; D is possibly TRBD1 (6 bases). CDR1 MNHEY and CDR2 SVGAGI come from the germline V gene. The CDR3 spans 14 residues. Trimming took 5 bases from V and 5 from J, leaving 13 bases between them. The CDR3 loop reads CASSRSRGHQPQHF. The CDR3 DNA follows: TGTGCCAGCAGTCGGTCGCGGGGGCATCAGCCCCAGCATTTT.

This sequence joins TRBV5-1 and TRBJ2-7; D unresolved. The CDR3 spans 14 residues. Germline V gene lookup returns CDR1 SGHRS and CDR2 YFSETQ. The V end lost 0 bases, the J end lost 5 bases, and 12 bases lay between the germline ends. The CDR3 DNA reads TGCGCCAGCAGCTTGGGTGGGCCGACGGACGAGCAGTACTTC. The encoded protein is CASSLGGPTDEQYF.

The chain joins TRBV7-2 to TRBJ2-7, with D uncertain. The CDR3 covers 11 residues. The V gene's germline CDR1 is SGHTA and CDR2 FQGNSA. The V and J ends lost 5 bases and 4 bases respectively, with 6 bases between them. The CDR3 DNA follows: TGTGCCAGCAGCCTTCTTTACGAGCAGTACTTC. Translation: CASSLLYEQYF.

This clone was recorded once. The chain uses TRBV10-1 and TRBJ2-1; D is perhaps TRBD1 (6 bases). The V gene lost 4 bases and the J gene lost 1 base, with 11 bases spanning the gap. This CDR3 contains 15 residues. Germline CDR1 and CDR2: WNHNN and SYGVQD (reference sequence). CDR3 protein: CASSGGRVSYNEQFF. CDR3 sequence (DNA): TGCGCCAGCAGTGGGGGGCGGGTATCCTACAATGAGCAGTTCTTC.

This clone was seen once. V is TRBV2 and J is TRBJ2-7; no firm D call. The CDR3 covers 11 residues. Trimming cost V 6 bases and J 7 bases, with 10 bases left between them. The germline V gene has CDR1 SNHLY and CDR2 FYNNEI. In DNA form, the CDR3 reads TGTGCCAGCAGGGCCTTGACTGAGCAGTACTTC. This encodes CASRALTEQYF.

This sequence joins TRBV9 and TRBJ1-1, with D maybe TRBD1 (6 bases). This CDR3 contains 15 residues. The germline V gene has CDR1 SGDLS and CDR2 YYNGEE. V gave up 0 bases and J gave up 6 bases, with 15 bases separating them. CDR3 residues: CASSVEVGGGSEAFF. For the CDR3, the DNA is TGTGCCAGCAGCGTAGAGGTGGGAGGGGGGTCTGAAGCTTTCTTT.

This chain joins TRBV27 and TRBJ2-7; 8 nucleotides align to TRBD2. Germline V gene sequence: CDR1 MNHEY, CDR2 SMNVEV (reference sequence). V lost 5 bases and J lost 6; bases outside the gene matches: 12. This CDR3 spans 15 amino acids. The CDR3 is CASSLTGTSISEQYF. The CDR3 DNA reads TGTGCCAGCAGTCTAACCGGGACTAGTATCTCCGAGCAGTACTTC.

This chain's CDR3 is CAGGGERVMNGAKNIQYF. In DNA, the CDR3 is TGTGCCGGTGGAGGGGAGCGTGTAATGAATGGGGCCAAAAACATTCAGTACTTC. This chain uses TRBV7-9 with TRBJ2-4; tentative D call: TRBD2 (6 bases). V gave up 11 bases and J gave up 1 base, with 27 bases separating them. The CDR3 sequence is 18 residues long. From germline, CDR1 is SEHNR and CDR2 FQNEAQ (reference sequence).

CDR3 amino acids: CASGPQGGHTEAFF. CDR3 nucleotide sequence: TGTGCCAGCGGCCCTCAAGGGGGTCACACTGAAGCTTTCTTT. The V and J genes are TRBV2 and TRBJ1-1; a weak D match, TRBD1 (6 bases). The CDR3 covers 14 residues. Trimming left V 8 bases short and J 3 bases short, with 16 bases between. CDR1 is SNHLY and CDR2 is FYNNEI in the germline V gene. The full variable domain, completed using reference TRBV2 and TRBJ1-1, is EPEVTQTPSHQVTQMGQEVILRCVPISNHLYFYWYRQILGQKVEFLVSFYNNEISEKSEIFDDQFSVERPDGSNFTLKIRSTKLEDSAMYFCASGPQGGHTEAFFGQGTRLTVV.

The V and J genes are TRBV25-1 and TRBJ2-7, with D tentatively TRBD2 (7 bases). The CDR3 loop spans 13 amino acids. Germline V gene data show CDR1 as MGHDK and CDR2 as SYGVNS. V lost 8 bases and J lost 5, with 16 bases in between. The CDR3 DNA reads TGTGCCAGCCGAATATCGGGGGGCGACGAGCAGTACTTC. Translating it yields CASRISGGDEQYF.